The 18 T cell receptor beta chains below come from one sample, sequenced in a study of CD8+ T cells in alopecia areata. Treatment in this sample: oral pan-JAK inhibitor, 5-10 mg twice daily. RNA was extracted and reverse transcribed into cDNA as the sequencing template. Assay: immunoSEQ multiplex PCR; the TCRdb copy retains only in-frame clones and omits some. Here the sample spans around 200,000 clones, roughly 64% being singletons. The sample in question was CD4+ T cells sorted from blood, obtained at week 4, from a patient treated with tofacitinib. The receptors here all came from a human donor with alopecia areata.

Many counts were recorded for this clone. The chain combines TRBV10-2 with TRBJ1-1; D not resolved. Trimming took 4 bases from V and 0 from J, leaving 6 bases between them. Germline V lookup: CDR1 WSHSY, CDR2 SAAADI. The CDR3 is 13 amino acids. CDR3 residues: CASSAQLNTEAFF. Written as DNA, the CDR3 is TGCGCCAGCAGTGCACAATTGAACACTGAAGCTTTCTTT.

The CDR3 sequence is CASSPTGEAEAFF. The CDR3 bases are TGTGCCAGCTCACCAACAGGGGAAGCTGAAGCTTTCTTT. This chain joins TRBV18 and TRBJ1-1, with 7 bases aligning to TRBD1. J was trimmed by 6 bases and V by 2 bases; bases with no gene match: 3. The CDR3 sequence is 13 residues long. CDR1 KGHSH and CDR2 LQKENI come from the germline V gene.

The chain couples TRBV7-2 to TRBJ2-7; D not certain. CDR1 is SGHTA, CDR2 FQGNSA, per germline. The V and J ends lost 3 bases and 1 base respectively, with 7 bases between them. This CDR3 has 13 residues. The CDR3 nucleotides are TGTGCCAGCAGCTTCGCGTATTCCTACGAGCAGTACTTC. It yields the protein CASSFAYSYEQYF.

V is TRBV4-2 and J is TRBJ2-5; D is perhaps TRBD2 (5 bases). The CDR3 totals 15 residues. The V end lost 1 base, the J end lost 5 bases, and 14 bases lay between the germline ends. Looked up from germline, CDR1 is LGHNA and CDR2 is YNFKEQ. The DNA for the CDR3 is TGTGCCAGCAGCCAAGGACTCGGGGTTGGGGAGACCCAGTACTTC. Amino acids: CASSQGLGVGETQYF.

The chain uses TRBV5-1 and TRBJ2-5, with D possibly TRBD2 on 6 matching bases. This CDR3 is 12 amino acids long. The V and J ends lost 4 bases and 6 bases respectively, with 10 bases between them. The germline V gene encodes CDR1 SGHRS and CDR2 YFSETQ. CDR3 protein: CASSQGGKTQYF. The CDR3 coding sequence is TGCGCCAGCAGCCAAGGCGGGAAGACCCAGTACTTC.

This chain uses TRBV15 with TRBJ2-2, with 9 positions matching TRBD1. CDR3 size: 16 residues. V lost 4 bases, J lost 3 bases, and 6 bases stayed unmatched. Germline-derived CDR1 and CDR2 are LNHNV and YYDKDF (reference sequence). The CDR3 nucleotides are TGTGCCACCAGCACCGGGACAGGGTTGGACACCGGGGAGCTGTTTTTT. As protein: CATSTGTGLDTGELFF.

The chain carries TRBV7-8 and TRBJ2-4, with TRBD2 matching over 7 bases. CDR3 size: 16 residues. The trim removed 5 bases at V and 5 bases at J, leaving 12 bases unmatched. CDR1 SGHVS and CDR2 FQNEAQ come from the germline V gene. The CDR3 nucleotides read TGTGCCAGCAGCCCGAGACTAGCCGGGGCGGAAAACATTCAGTACTTC. Amino acid sequence: CASSPRLAGAENIQYF.

The V gene is TRBV23-1, the J gene TRBJ2-1; tentative D call: TRBD1 (8 bases). TRBV23-1 has ORF status, its function being uncertain. V gave up 3 bases and J gave up 10 bases, with 13 bases separating them. There are 13 residues in the CDR3. The DNA of the CDR3 is TGCGCCAGCAGTCAGGACAGGGAGGGAGAGCAGTTCTTC. Translation gives CASSQDREGEQFF.

The chain has TRBV11-2 and TRBJ1-1, with 8 bases that match TRBD1. Losses at the gene ends were 6 bases for V and 5 bases for J; bases not matched to a gene: 8. Germline-derived CDR1 and CDR2 are SGHAT and FQNNGV. The CDR3 is 14 residues long. The CDR3 is CASSPGQGVTEAFF. DNA for the CDR3: TGTGCCAGCAGTCCCGGACAGGGAGTGACTGAAGCTTTCTTT.

The chain couples TRBV7-2 to TRBJ1-2; 7 nucleotides align to TRBD1. The CDR3 totals 15 residues. With 5 bases clipped from V and 3 bases from J, the junction kept 9 bases outside the gene matches. CDR1 is SGHTA, CDR2 FQGNSA, per germline. DNA of the CDR3: TGTGCCAGCAGCATAGGGACAGCCCGCGACTATGGCTACACCTTC. Amino acids: CASSIGTARDYGYTF.

This CDR3 is CASSPLRDQPQHF. CDR3 DNA sequence: TGCGCCAGCAGCCCTCTCAGGGATCAGCCCCAGCATTTT. V usage is TRBV4-3 and J usage is TRBJ1-5; a weak D match, TRBD1 (5 bases). Per germline, CDR1 LGHNA and CDR2 YSLEER. This CDR3 contains 13 residues. V lost 4 bases and J lost 5, with 9 bases in between.

The chain has TRBV5-6 and TRBJ2-3; no definite D call. The V gene's germline CDR1 is SGHDT and CDR2 YYEEEE. V gave up 2 bases and J gave up 6 bases, with 10 bases separating them. The CDR3 loop spans 13 amino acids. The CDR3 loop reads CASSFQVSDTQYF. The CDR3 nucleotides are TGTGCCAGCAGCTTCCAGGTCAGCGATACGCAGTATTTT.

Here the CDR3 DNA reads TGTGCCAGCAGTCCTGGTCAATCGAAAGGCATATATTTT. Protein product: CASSPGQSKGIYF. The chain has TRBV6-6 and TRBJ1-3; no clear D. The V and J ends lost 5 bases and 12 bases respectively, with 17 bases between them. CDR1 is MNHNY, CDR2 SVGAGI, per germline (reference sequence). The CDR3 sequence is 13 residues long.

This clone showed up just a few times. J is TRBJ1-2 and V is TRBV6-5; D ambiguous. CDR1 is MNHEY, CDR2 SVGAGI, per germline. This CDR3 spans 11 amino acids. V lost 6 bases and J 7 bases, leaving 9 bases between the germline ends. CDR3 in DNA: TGTGCCAGCAGGGGAGAAAGTGGCTACACCTTC. This sequence encodes CASRGESGYTF.

This clone was recorded once. The V gene is TRBV29-1, the J gene TRBJ1-2; the D gene is possibly TRBD1 (5 bases). This CDR3 has 12 residues. Germline CDR1 reads SQVTM; CDR2 reads ANQGSEA. The V end was cut by 3 bases, the J end by 6 bases, with 11 bases between. CDR3 sequence: CSVDSRGDGYTF. The CDR3 nucleotides are TGCAGCGTTGACTCTCGAGGGGATGGCTACACCTTC.

The chain employs TRBV7-2 and TRBJ2-7; no firm D call. The CDR3 contains 16 residues. Germline V CDR1 and CDR2: SGHTA, FQGNSA. V lost 5 bases and J 1 base, leaving 18 bases between the germline ends. The DNA for the CDR3 is TGTGCCAGCAGCGTCAACGAGGCAGGAATATCCTACGAGCAGTACTTC. Protein product: CASSVNEAGISYEQYF.

A few counts support this clone. At one of its ends the junction is not consistent with the germline gene, which may arise from a read error. V gene TRBV2 combines with J gene TRBJ1-5, with 9 bases lining up with TRBD1. The CDR3 extends over 16 amino acids. Per germline, CDR1 SNHLY and CDR2 FYNNEI. The CDR3 nucleotides are TGTGCCAGCAGCGAAGGAGGGACAGGGAGCAATCAGCCCCAGCATTTT. This codes for CASSEGGTGSNQPQHF.

This clone was observed a few times. The rearrangement links TRBV5-4 to TRBJ1-1; perhaps TRBD1 as D (5 bases). This CDR3 region has 16 residues. Germline CDR1 SGHNT, CDR2 YYREEE (reference sequence). V lost 0 bases to trimming and J lost 1 base, with 13 bases between them. The CDR3 region is CASSLAGTAGNTEAFF. Written as DNA, the CDR3 is TGTGCCAGCAGCTTGGCCGGGACCGCTGGGAACACTGAAGCTTTCTTT.